This entry lists 30 T cell receptor beta chains sequenced from one sample in a study of blood T cell repertoires in COVID-19. Data came from immunoSEQ multiplex PCR; TCRdb stores just in-frame clones and leaves some out. This table has about 140,000 clones, 75% to 80% appearing once. Specimen: PBMCs or T cells enriched from blood (not recorded which). The receptors stem from a woman between 45 and 65 years old who had recovered from COVID-19.

This chain links TRBV11-1 with TRBJ2-1; TRBD2 matches at 10 bases. Per germline, CDR1 SGHAT and CDR2 FQDESV (reference sequence). J lost 8 bases, V lost 6 bases, and 13 bases had no gene match. CDR3 size: 16 residues. This chain's CDR3 is CASRFTGLAGVDEQFF. CDR3 coding DNA: TGTGCCAGCAGGTTTACTGGGCTAGCGGGAGTCGATGAGCAGTTCTTC.

The CDR3 DNA is TGCAGCGTTAAACGAGCGGGAGTGACGGGGGAGCAGTACTTC. Protein product: CSVKRAGVTGEQYF. The rearrangement links TRBV29-1 to TRBJ2-7; 8 nucleotides agree with TRBD2. Germline V gene sequence: CDR1 SQVTM, CDR2 ANQGSEA. The CDR3 runs 14 residues. With 5 bases clipped from V and 7 bases from J, the junction kept 13 bases outside the gene matches.

This chain joins TRBV7-8 and TRBJ1-4, with D possibly matching TRBD1 (5 bases). This CDR3 contains 14 residues. Germline V lookup: CDR1 SGHVS, CDR2 FQNEAQ. The V gene lost 5 bases and the J gene lost 6 bases, with 13 bases spanning the gap. The CDR3 is CASSQRGWDEKLFF. The CDR3 nucleotides are TGTGCCAGCAGCCAACGGGGGTGGGATGAAAAACTGTTTTTT.

In its sample, this clone was seen a few times. This sequence joins TRBV5-4 and TRBJ1-2; 10 bases are a match to TRBD1. CDR1 is SGHNT, CDR2 YYREEE, per germline (reference sequence). The CDR3 contains 13 residues. Trimming removed 4 bases from V and 7 bases from J; junction bases left unmatched: 4. CDR3 loop: CASSPDRGIGYTF. The CDR3 DNA reads as TGTGCCAGCAGCCCGGACAGGGGGATTGGCTACACCTTC.

A few counts support this clone. The J gene is TRBJ2-7, the V gene TRBV9; tentatively, D is TRBD1 (5 bases). The J call may be wrong; the DNA end is better matched by TRBJ2-5. The CDR3 length is 13 residues. Germline CDR1 SGDLS, CDR2 YYNGEE. The CDR3 DNA follows: TGTGCCAGCAGCACCAGGGCAGAAGAGACCCAGTACTTC. Protein sequence: CASSTRAEETQYF.

The rearrangement joins TRBV28 to TRBJ2-3; 13 nucleotides align to TRBD2. With V trimmed by 7 bases and J by 4 bases, 11 bases remained unmatched. Germline CDR1 MDHEN, CDR2 SYDVKM. The CDR3 sequence is 17 residues long. The CDR3 region has the DNA TGTGCCAGCACCCCCTTCGGACTAGCGGGAGCTGCAGATACGCAGTATTTT. Translation gives CASTPFGLAGAADTQYF.

V and J are TRBV27 and TRBJ2-7, with 11 positions matching TRBD2. V lost 6 bases and J lost 3; bases outside the gene matches: 13. The CDR3 runs 17 residues. Per the germline V gene, CDR1 is MNHEY and CDR2 is SMNVEV (reference sequence). The DNA for the CDR3 is TGTGCCAGCAGCCTCCGGGGGGGTAGCGGGAGGGTCTACGAGCAGTACTTC. Amino acid sequence: CASSLRGGSGRVYEQYF.

The V and J genes are TRBV3-1 (or the pseudogene TRBV3-2) and TRBJ1-1; perhaps TRBD1 as D (6 bases). Germline values: CDR1 LGHDT, CDR2 YNNKEL (reference sequence). V was clipped by 3 bases and J by 4 bases, with 9 bases between them. The CDR3 length is 13 residues. CDR3 amino acids: CASSQGASTEAFF. The CDR3 region has the DNA TGTGCCAGCAGCCAGGGGGCGAGCACTGAAGCTTTCTTT.

The chain carries TRBV11-2 and TRBJ2-1, with D tentatively TRBD2 (6 bases). The ends were cut back, 5 bases at V and 4 bases at J, with 15 bases in the middle. CDR3 length: 15 residues. The germline V gene has CDR1 SGHAT and CDR2 FQNNGV. The DNA of the CDR3 is TGTGCCAGCAGCAGGCGGGGCAGGGATTACAATGAGCAGTTCTTC. Protein: CASSRRGRDYNEQFF.

The count of this clone is one. The chain employs TRBV29-1 and TRBJ2-2, with TRBD2 matching over 8 bases. Germline loops: CDR1 SQVTM, CDR2 ANQGSEA. The J segment lost 7 bases and the V segment lost 4 bases, leaving 8 bases of the junction unmatched. This CDR3 comprises 14 residues. The CDR3 region is CSVGTGTRSGELFF. As DNA, the CDR3 is TGCAGCGTTGGGACCGGGACTAGGAGCGGGGAGCTGTTTTTT.

In its sample, this clone was seen a few times. This chain joins TRBV25-1 and TRBJ2-3; the D gene is possibly TRBD1 (7 bases). Germline CDR1 is MGHDK and CDR2 is SYGVNS. With 3 bases removed from V and 4 bases from J, the gap between germline ends came to 20 bases. The CDR3 spans 17 residues. CDR3 DNA sequence: TGTGCCAGCAGTGAGGGGCATGAGGCAGGGGGGCCAGATACGCAGTATTTT. It yields the protein CASSEGHEAGGPDTQYF.

The chain is built from TRBV27 and TRBJ2-1; TRBD2 agrees at 9 bases. With 2 bases clipped from V and 10 bases from J, the junction kept 3 bases outside the gene matches. Per the germline V gene, CDR1 is MNHEY and CDR2 is SMNVEV (reference sequence). CDR3 size: 13 residues. The CDR3 coding sequence is TGTGCCAGCAGTTTAATAGCGGGAGAAGAGCAGTTCTTC. Protein: CASSLIAGEEQFF.

The rearrangement links TRBV5-1 to TRBJ1-2; 11 bases line up with TRBD1. CDR3 length equals 15 residues. The ends lost 3 bases at V and 3 bases at J; junction bases unmatched: 4. In germline, CDR1 is SGHRS, CDR2 YFSETQ. The CDR3 region is CASSWTGGSDYGYTF. CDR3 DNA sequence: TGCGCCAGCAGCTGGACAGGGGGCTCGGACTATGGCTACACCTTC.

The chain has TRBV7-2 and TRBJ1-5; D is perhaps TRBD1 (6 bases). Germline CDR1 reads SGHTA; CDR2 reads FQGNSA. Trimming removed 7 bases from V and 1 base from J, with 14 bases in between. CDR3 size: 15 residues. CDR3 sequence reads: CASTIAGGSNQPQHF. The CDR3 DNA reads as TGTGCCAGCACCATTGCGGGGGGCAGCAATCAGCCCCAGCATTTT.

The chain has TRBV3-1 (or the pseudogene TRBV3-2) and TRBJ2-1; maybe TRBD2 (5 bases). Germline V lookup: CDR1 LGHDT, CDR2 YNNKEL (reference sequence). CDR3 length equals 15 residues. V shed 5 bases and J shed 1 base, with 12 bases lying between them. This CDR3 reads CASSEGGLSYNEQFF. The CDR3 DNA sequence: TGTGCCAGCAGCGAGGGCGGCCTTTCCTACAATGAGCAGTTCTTC.

The chain carries TRBV10-3 and TRBJ1-2, with 7 bases aligning to TRBD1. The CDR3 is made up of 14 amino acids. CDR1 is ENHRY, CDR2 SYGVKD, per germline. V gave up 6 bases and J gave up 3 bases; unmatched junction bases: 7. CDR3 loop: CAIRKLTGHYGYTF. CDR3 nucleotides: TGTGCCATCAGGAAACTGACAGGGCACTATGGCTACACCTTC.

This chain joins TRBV19 and TRBJ1-3, with D possibly matching TRBD1 (5 bases). V was pared by 5 bases and J by 2 bases, with 10 bases between. Germline CDR1 is LNHDA and CDR2 is SQIVND (reference sequence). The CDR3 totals 14 residues. The CDR3 loop reads CASSSGGTGNTIYF. CDR3 in DNA: TGTGCCAGTAGTTCTGGGGGGACTGGAAACACCATATATTTT.

For the CDR3, the DNA is TGTGCCAGTAGTCCTCCAAGGGGGGGGCTACTGAATTCACCCCTCCACTTT. Translated, it gives CASSPPRGGLLNSPLHF. The V call is TRBV19, the J call TRBJ1-6, with TRBD1 as a possible D gene (6 bases). The CDR3 length is 17 residues. Per the germline V gene, CDR1 is LNHDA and CDR2 is SQIVND (reference sequence). The ends were cut back, 5 bases at V and 7 bases at J, with 21 bases in the middle.

For the CDR3, the DNA is TGTGCCAGCAGCCCCAACGGGAACTCGGTGGGCTACACCTTC. Encoded protein: CASSPNGNSVGYTF. The chain employs TRBV11-1 and TRBJ1-2, with D unresolved. V lost 5 bases to trimming and J lost 8 bases, with 18 bases between them. The CDR3 has 14 amino acids. Germline V gene lookup returns CDR1 SGHAT and CDR2 FQDESV (reference sequence).

This chain uses TRBV28 with TRBJ2-1; 11 bases agree with TRBD1. Unmatched junction bases numbered 8, after V lost 5 bases and J lost 5 bases. CDR3 length: 16 residues. Germline lookup yields CDR1 MDHEN and CDR2 SYDVKM. CDR3 DNA sequence: TGTGCCAGCAGTCCCCATGGACAGGGGGCCAACAATGAGCAGTTCTTC. Its translation: CASSPHGQGANNEQFF.

V and J are TRBV9 and TRBJ2-3; 12 bases line up with TRBD2. The CDR3 totals 16 residues. V lost 3 bases, J lost 6 bases, and 8 bases stayed unmatched. Germline V CDR1 and CDR2: SGDLS, YYNGEE. The CDR3 DNA reads as TGTGCCAGCAGCGACCGGACTAGCGGGATAGGCGATACGCAGTATTTT. The encoded protein is CASSDRTSGIGDTQYF.

This clone has a single count. V and J are TRBV5-1 and TRBJ1-3; no reliable D call. The CDR3 has 16 residues. With 3 bases removed from V and 0 bases from J, the gap between germline ends came to 13 bases. Germline CDR1 and CDR2: SGHRS and YFSETQ. The CDR3 is CASSSTLRGSGNTIYF. CDR3 DNA: TGCGCCAGCAGCTCGACCCTGAGAGGCTCTGGAAACACCATATATTTT.

V and J are TRBV12-3 or TRBV12-4 and TRBJ1-5, with D uncertain. Trimming cost V 5 bases and J 7 bases, with 12 bases left between them. This CDR3 is 13 amino acids long. The CDR3 reads CASSPGAWQPQHF. The CDR3 DNA follows: TGTGCCAGCAGTCCGGGAGCCTGGCAGCCCCAGCATTTT.

This clone turned up a few times. V is TRBV9 and J is TRBJ1-1, with D hard to call. Germline V gene data show CDR1 as SGDLS and CDR2 as YYNGEE. CDR3 length equals 12 residues. V was cut by 0 bases and J by 7 bases, with 7 bases left in between. CDR3 region: CASSVGPGEAFF. For the CDR3, the DNA is TGTGCCAGCAGCGTAGGACCAGGTGAAGCTTTCTTT.

The V and J genes are TRBV7-9 and TRBJ1-5, with 7 bases that match TRBD1. The junction had 9 bases not matched to a gene; V was cut back by 5 bases and J by 2 bases. Germline CDR1 is SEHNR and CDR2 is FQNEAQ (reference sequence). CDR3 length: 16 amino acids. CDR3 sequence (DNA): TGTGCCAGCAGCCCGTACAGGGGATCGGGCAATCAGCCCCAGCATTTT. Protein product: CASSPYRGSGNQPQHF.

The chain combines TRBV9 with TRBJ2-3; TRBD1 matches 7 bases. The CDR3 totals 14 residues. CDR1 SGDLS and CDR2 YYNGEE come from the germline V gene. V dropped 4 bases and J dropped 2; count of bases not matched to a gene: 4. The CDR3 DNA reads TGTGCCAGCAGCTCCGGACAGGACACAGATACGCAGTATTTT. Translating gives CASSSGQDTDTQYF.

V usage is TRBV5-6 and J usage is TRBJ1-2, with no clear D. Between the trimmed V and J ends, which lost 3 bases and 8 bases, there was a span of 20 bases. This CDR3 has 15 amino acids. Germline assignment: CDR1 SGHDT and CDR2 YYEEEE. The CDR3, as DNA: TGTGCCAGCAGCTCTGAGGCGTTCGACGTGCGAGGCTACACCTTC. Its protein product is CASSSEAFDVRGYTF.

CDR3 sequence: CASSLVASERDEQFF. In DNA form, the CDR3 reads TGTGCCAGCAGTTTAGTAGCTAGCGAGAGGGATGAGCAGTTCTTC. The chain uses TRBV28 and TRBJ2-1, with a tentative D call TRBD2 (6 bases). V was cut by 2 bases and J by 8 bases, with 16 bases left in between. This CDR3 has 15 amino acids. Germline loops: CDR1 MDHEN, CDR2 SYDVKM. Full variable domain (missing parts from reference TRBV28 and TRBJ2-1): DVKVTQSSRYLVKRTGEKVFLECVQDMDHENMFWYRQDPGLGLRLIYFSYDVKMKEKGDIPEGYSVSREKKERFSLILESASTNQTSMYLCASSLVASERDEQFFGPGTRLTVL.

The V and J genes are TRBV21-1 and TRBJ1-1; TRBD1, as called in the table, went unchecked against the DNA. TRBV21-1 represents a pseudogene. This CDR3 spans 19 amino acids. The CDR3 nucleotides read TGTGCCAGCAGCAAAAACCCAGGACAGGGTGAACCTCCCCTCACTGAAGCTTTCTTT. The encoded protein is CASSKNPGQGEPPLTEAFF.

With respect to this clone: The sample carries other DNA sequences with the same CDR3. The gene calls are TRBV19 and TRBJ1-5; a weak D match, TRBD1 (5 bases). Germline V gene lookup returns CDR1 LNHDA and CDR2 SQIVND (reference sequence). The V and J ends lost 3 bases and 7 bases respectively, with 10 bases between them. The CDR3 has 13 residues. The CDR3 loop reads CASSIAGGQPQHF. The DNA of the CDR3 is TGTGCCAGTAGTATTGCGGGGGGGCAGCCCCAGCATTTT.